The clone carrying this T cell receptor beta chain was detected ten times or more. As yet, its antigen is unknown. The length of the CDR3 is 16 residues. Germline V gives CDR1 SGDLS, CDR2 YYNGEE. The V segment lost 3 bases and the J segment 7 bases; nucleotides outside the gene matches: 7. This record comes from a study of neurological immune-mediated disorders. cDNA was made by 5'RACE with 10-nucleotide random UMIs. MiXCR was run by TCRdb on the 5' RACE reads, yielding one entry per CDR3 protein. The sample holds some 61,000 distinct CDR3 sequences, around 3.9% seen once. Notes on the study in general: With the multiple sclerosis repertoire cluster, none of the clinical or MRI features showed an association. The study phylogenetically grouped the repertoires of 18 of 34 multiple sclerosis patients into one related-CDR3 cluster, a possible signature. Multiple sclerosis patients had less TCR clonal expansion than even healthy controls, unlike HTLV-1-associated myelopathy.

The receptor was derived from a young man with multiple sclerosis. Input material: PBMCs. The chain is built from TRBV9 and TRBJ2-1; 13 nucleotides match TRBD2. The CDR3 here is CASSETSGGAWNEQFF. CDR3 in DNA: TGTGCCAGCAGCGAAACTAGCGGGGGGGCTTGGAATGAGCAGTTCTTC.